Below, 24 T cell receptor beta chains from the same sample are listed, as sequenced in a study of human CD8 memory T cell subsets. Investigators built TCR beta libraries using UMI-labeled 5' RACE. Reanalyzing the 5' RACE reads, TCRdb keeps one entry per CDR3 protein, without DNA. Its listing shows about 10,000 distinct CDR3 sequences. The sample consisted of CD8+ T cells from PBMCs. Receptors originate from a human donor in good health.

V and J are TRBV5-1 and TRBJ2-2. From germline, CDR1 is SGHRS and CDR2 YFSETQ. The CDR3 sequence is 14 residues long. CDR3 region: CASSFGDGTGELFF.

The V and J genes are TRBV28 and TRBJ2-5; there is no DNA to check the TCRdb D call of TRBD2. CDR1 is MDHEN, CDR2 SYDVKM, per germline. This CDR3 contains 17 residues. The CDR3: CASTTYAGLAGQETQYF.

Frequency places this clonotype as medium-sized. The chain uses TRBV28 and TRBJ1-5; no DNA is available, so the TRBD1 call from TCRdb remains unchecked. Germline-derived CDR1 and CDR2 are MDHEN and SYDVKM. The CDR3 consists of 12 residues. This CDR3 reads CASRFTGQPQHF.

The chain has TRBV3-1 and TRBJ2-3; TCRdb reports TRBD1, a call that lacks DNA to check it against. Germline values: CDR1 LGHDT, CDR2 YNNKEL (reference sequence). The CDR3 sequence is 17 residues long. The CDR3 loop reads CASSQDSSRGLIDTQYF.

This clonotype counts as medium-sized by frequency. This chain links TRBV12-3 or TRBV12-4 with TRBJ1-1. The CDR3 is 16 residues long. The chain's CDR3 is CASSLALGLRNTEAFF.

The chain carries TRBV19 and TRBJ1-1. CDR1 LNHDA and CDR2 SQIVND come from the germline V gene (reference sequence). This CDR3 comprises 14 residues. This CDR3 is CASSIWGGDTEAFF. Using reference TRBV19 and TRBJ1-1 for the parts outside the CDR3, the full variable domain is DGGITQSPKYLFRKEGQNVTLSCEQNLNHDAMYWYRQDPGQGLRLIYYSQIVNDFQKGDIAEGYSVSREKKESFPLTVTSAQKNPTAFYLCASSIWGGDTEAFFGQGTRLTVV.

The rearrangement uses TRBV6-2 or TRBV6-3 and TRBJ2-2; checking the TCRdb D call of TRBD1 is not possible without DNA. The CDR3 runs 14 residues. The germline CDR1 and CDR2 sequences are MNHEY and SVGEGT. The CDR3 sequence: CASTGQTYTGELFF.

V usage is TRBV4-2 and J usage is TRBJ2-7; TCRdb outputs TRBD2, but without DNA this stays unchecked. Germline V gene sequence: CDR1 LGHNA, CDR2 YNFKEQ. The CDR3 has 14 amino acids. Here the CDR3 reads CASSQVGGEYEQYF.

The chain combines TRBV5-1 with TRBJ2-7; the TCRdb D gene call, TRBD1, has no DNA to confirm it. Germline V gene sequence: CDR1 SGHRS, CDR2 YFSETQ. The CDR3 contains 16 residues. CDR3 region: CASSFRQGATSYEQYF.

The chain carries TRBV7-9 and TRBJ2-7; checking the TCRdb D call of TRBD2 is not possible without DNA. Germline V CDR1 and CDR2: SEHNR, FQNEAQ (reference sequence). CDR3 size: 15 residues. CDR3 sequence: CASSNILAGEGEQYF.

The J gene is TRBJ2-7, the V gene TRBV29-1; TCRdb calls TRBD2, which cannot be checked without DNA. The length of the CDR3 is 17 residues. Germline values: CDR1 SQVTM, CDR2 ANQGSEA. CDR3 protein: CSVEGGPHSGLPYEQYF.

The J gene is TRBJ2-5, the V gene TRBV5-1; TCRdb lists TRBD2, though no DNA is available to test this call. This CDR3 contains 15 residues. Germline V CDR1 and CDR2: SGHRS, YFSETQ. CDR3 protein: CASSLAGGGLETQYF. The entire variable domain, with the rest obtained from reference TRBV5-1 and TRBJ2-5, is as follows: KAGVTQTPRYLIKTRGQQVTLSCSPISGHRSVSWYQQTPGQGLQFLFEYFSETQRNKGNFPGRFSGRQFSNSRSEMNVSTLELGDSALYLCASSLAGGGLETQYFGPGTRLLVL.

This sequence joins TRBV7-6 and TRBJ2-7; TCRdb's D call of TRBD1 is untestable without DNA. CDR3 length equals 15 residues. Germline lookup yields CDR1 SGHVS and CDR2 FNYEAQ. CDR3: CASSLRDRNPYEQYF.

V and J are TRBV7-9 and TRBJ2-7; without DNA, the TCRdb call of TRBD2 cannot be checked. CDR3 size: 13 residues. Germline V gene lookup returns CDR1 SEHNR and CDR2 FQNEAQ (reference sequence). The CDR3 region is CASSPRGIYEQYF.

The genes are TRBV6-1 and TRBJ1-5. The germline CDR1 and CDR2 sequences are MNHNS and SASEGT. The CDR3 is 14 residues long. The CDR3 spells CASSGRWENQPQHF.

The chain links TRBV7-9 to TRBJ1-2; the TRBD1 assignment by TCRdb is unverifiable without DNA. Germline V gene lookup returns CDR1 SEHNR and CDR2 FQNEAQ (reference sequence). This CDR3 has 14 residues. The CDR3 loop reads CASSSRLRGYGYTF.

The rearrangement links TRBV5-4 to TRBJ2-1; TCRdb picks TRBD2, but there is no DNA to check that call. Germline loops: CDR1 SGHNT, CDR2 YYREEE (reference sequence). This CDR3 is built from 12 residues. CDR3 in amino acids: CASSFGGHEQFF. The entire variable domain, with the rest obtained from reference TRBV5-4 and TRBJ2-1, is as follows: ETGVTQSPTHLIKTRGQQVTLRCSSQSGHNTVSWYQQALGQGPQFIFQYYREEENGRGNFPPRFSGLQFPNYSSELNVNALELDDSALYLCASSFGGHEQFFGPGTRLTVL.

This sequence joins TRBV27 and TRBJ1-1; the TRBD1 assignment by TCRdb is unverifiable without DNA. The germline V gene encodes CDR1 MNHEY and CDR2 SMNVEV (reference sequence). The CDR3 has 16 amino acids. The CDR3 loop is CASSLIQGVLNTEAFF.

V is TRBV12-3 or TRBV12-4 and J is TRBJ1-5; TCRdb calls TRBD1, which cannot be checked without DNA. The CDR3 length is 14 residues. Here the CDR3 reads CASSNRDGNQPQHF.

V usage is TRBV27 and J usage is TRBJ2-1; the TCRdb call, TRBD2, lacks DNA for checking. Germline V gene lookup returns CDR1 MNHEY and CDR2 SMNVEV (reference sequence). CDR3 length: 15 residues. The CDR3 protein is CASHLGTSGYNEQFF.

The chain combines TRBV11-2 with TRBJ1-1. There are 15 residues in the CDR3. Germline loops: CDR1 SGHAT, CDR2 FQNNGV. CDR3 residues: CASSDAAFSNTEAFF.

This clonotype is classed as medium-sized (0.01 to 0.1%) by frequency. The chain carries TRBV12-3 or TRBV12-4 and TRBJ1-1. The CDR3 covers 15 residues. The CDR3 loop is CASSFGVSRVGEAFF.

The chain is built from TRBV27 and TRBJ1-2; TCRdb gives TRBD1 as the D gene, but with no DNA this cannot be confirmed. There are 12 residues in the CDR3. Germline CDR1 MNHEY, CDR2 SMNVEV (reference sequence). The CDR3 here is CASRDPGGGYTF.

The chain combines TRBV19 with TRBJ1-1; the D call of TRBD1 rests on TCRdb alone, since no DNA is present to check it. The CDR3 spans 14 residues. The germline V gene encodes CDR1 LNHDA and CDR2 SQIVND (reference sequence). The CDR3 sequence: CASSQLSGGSEAFF.